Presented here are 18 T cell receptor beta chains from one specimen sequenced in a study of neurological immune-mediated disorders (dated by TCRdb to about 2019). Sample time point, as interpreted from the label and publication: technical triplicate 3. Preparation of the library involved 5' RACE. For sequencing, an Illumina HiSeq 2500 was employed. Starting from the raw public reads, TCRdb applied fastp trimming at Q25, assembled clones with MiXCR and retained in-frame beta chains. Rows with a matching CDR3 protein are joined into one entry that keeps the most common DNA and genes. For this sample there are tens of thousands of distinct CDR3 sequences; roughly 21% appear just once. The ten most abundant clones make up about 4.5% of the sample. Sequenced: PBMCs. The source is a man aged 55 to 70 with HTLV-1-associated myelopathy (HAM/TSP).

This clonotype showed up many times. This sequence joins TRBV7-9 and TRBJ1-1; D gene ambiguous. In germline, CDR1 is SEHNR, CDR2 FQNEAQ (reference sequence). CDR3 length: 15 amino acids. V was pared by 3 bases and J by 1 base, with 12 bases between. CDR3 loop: CASSFQGTANTEAFF. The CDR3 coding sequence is TGTGCCAGCAGCTTTCAAGGTACAGCGAACACTGAAGCTTTCTTT.

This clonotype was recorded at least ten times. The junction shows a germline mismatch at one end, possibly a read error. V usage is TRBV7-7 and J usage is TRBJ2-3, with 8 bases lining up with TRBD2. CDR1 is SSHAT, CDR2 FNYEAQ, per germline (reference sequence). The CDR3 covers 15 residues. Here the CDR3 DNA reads TGTGCTAGCAGCGCAAGGGGCGGGAGGTCAGATACGCAGTATTTT. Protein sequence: CASSARGGRSDTQYF. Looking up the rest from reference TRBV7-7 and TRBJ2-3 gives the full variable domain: GAGVSQSPRYKVTKRGQDVTLRCDPISSHATLYWYQQALGQGPEFLTYFNYEAQPDKSGLPSDRFSAERPEGSISTLTIQRTEQRDSAMYRCASSARGGRSDTQYFGPGTRLTVL.

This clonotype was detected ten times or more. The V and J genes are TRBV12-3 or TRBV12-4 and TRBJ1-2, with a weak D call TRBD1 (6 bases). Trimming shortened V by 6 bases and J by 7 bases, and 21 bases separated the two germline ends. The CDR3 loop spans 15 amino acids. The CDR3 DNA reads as TGTGCCAGCAGAACCACAGGGCCGGGCGAGCGTGGCTACACCTTC. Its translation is CASRTTGPGERGYTF.

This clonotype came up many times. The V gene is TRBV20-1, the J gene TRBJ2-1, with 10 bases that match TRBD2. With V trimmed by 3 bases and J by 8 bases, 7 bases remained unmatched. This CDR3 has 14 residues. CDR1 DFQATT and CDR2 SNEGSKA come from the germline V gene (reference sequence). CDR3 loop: CSASELAGNDEQFF. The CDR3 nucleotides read TGCAGTGCTAGCGAACTAGCGGGAAATGATGAGCAGTTCTTC.

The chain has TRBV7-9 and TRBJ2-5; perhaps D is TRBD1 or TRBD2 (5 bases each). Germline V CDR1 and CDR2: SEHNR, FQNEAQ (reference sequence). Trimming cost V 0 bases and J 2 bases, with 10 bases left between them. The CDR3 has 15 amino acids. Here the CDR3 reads CASSLAGRDQETQYF. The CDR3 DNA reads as TGTGCCAGCAGCTTAGCGGGACGTGATCAAGAGACCCAGTACTTC.

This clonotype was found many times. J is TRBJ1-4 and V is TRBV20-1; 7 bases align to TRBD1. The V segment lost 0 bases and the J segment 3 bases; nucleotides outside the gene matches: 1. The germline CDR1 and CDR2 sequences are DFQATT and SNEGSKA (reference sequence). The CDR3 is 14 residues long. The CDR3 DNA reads TGCAGTGCTAGAGAAGGGACAGCTAATGAAAAACTGTTTTTT. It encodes CSAREGTANEKLFF.

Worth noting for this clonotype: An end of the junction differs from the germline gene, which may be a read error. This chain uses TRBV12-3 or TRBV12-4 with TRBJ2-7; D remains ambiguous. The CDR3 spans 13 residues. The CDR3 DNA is TGTACCAGCAGTTTAGAGACGGCTGAATCCCGGTACTTC. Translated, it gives CTSSLETAESRYF.

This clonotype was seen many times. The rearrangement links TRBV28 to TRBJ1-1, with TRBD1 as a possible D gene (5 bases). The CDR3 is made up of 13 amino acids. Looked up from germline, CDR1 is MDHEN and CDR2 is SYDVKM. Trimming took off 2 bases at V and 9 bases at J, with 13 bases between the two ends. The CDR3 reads CASSLRDGVQAFF. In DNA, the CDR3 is TGTGCCAGCAGTTTACGGGACGGAGTTCAAGCTTTCTTT.

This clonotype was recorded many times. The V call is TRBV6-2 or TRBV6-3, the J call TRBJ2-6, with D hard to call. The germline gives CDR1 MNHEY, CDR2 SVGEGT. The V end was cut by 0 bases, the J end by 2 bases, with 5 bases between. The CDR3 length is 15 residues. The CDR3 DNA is TGTGCCAGCAGTTACTCGGGTCCTGGGGCCAACGTCCTGACTTTC. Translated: CASSYSGPGANVLTF.

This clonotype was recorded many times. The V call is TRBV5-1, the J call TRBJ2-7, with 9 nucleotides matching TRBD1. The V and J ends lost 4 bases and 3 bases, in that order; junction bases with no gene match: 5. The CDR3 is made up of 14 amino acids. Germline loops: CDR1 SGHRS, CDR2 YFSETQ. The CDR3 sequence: CASSPGQGSYEQYF. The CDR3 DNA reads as TGCGCCAGCAGCCCGGGACAGGGAAGCTACGAGCAGTACTTC.

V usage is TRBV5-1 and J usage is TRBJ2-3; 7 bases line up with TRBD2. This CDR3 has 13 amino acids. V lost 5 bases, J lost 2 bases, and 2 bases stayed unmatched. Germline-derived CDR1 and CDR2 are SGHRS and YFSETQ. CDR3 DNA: TGCGCCAGCAGAGCGGGACCCACAGATACGCAGTATTTT. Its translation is CASRAGPTDTQYF.

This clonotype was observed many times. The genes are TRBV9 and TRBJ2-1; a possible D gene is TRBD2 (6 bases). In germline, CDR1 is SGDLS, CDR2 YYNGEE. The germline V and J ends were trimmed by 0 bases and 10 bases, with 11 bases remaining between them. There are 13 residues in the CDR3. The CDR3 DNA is TGTGCCAGCAGCGTAGTTCCCGCGGGAGAGCAGTTCTTC. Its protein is CASSVVPAGEQFF.

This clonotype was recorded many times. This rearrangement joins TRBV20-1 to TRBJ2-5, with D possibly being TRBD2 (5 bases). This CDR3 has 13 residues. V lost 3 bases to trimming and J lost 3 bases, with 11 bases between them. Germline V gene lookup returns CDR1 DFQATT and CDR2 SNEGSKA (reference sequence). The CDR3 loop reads CSARAGVEETQYF. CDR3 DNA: TGCAGTGCTAGGGCCGGGGTGGAAGAGACCCAGTACTTC.

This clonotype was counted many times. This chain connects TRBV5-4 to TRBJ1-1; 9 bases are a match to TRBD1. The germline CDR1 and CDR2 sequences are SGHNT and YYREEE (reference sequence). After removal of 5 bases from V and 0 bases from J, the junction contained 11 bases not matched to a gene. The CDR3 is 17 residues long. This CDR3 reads CASSQGQGGGLNTEAFF. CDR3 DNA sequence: TGTGCCAGCAGTCAGGGACAGGGAGGGGGGCTGAACACTGAAGCTTTCTTT.

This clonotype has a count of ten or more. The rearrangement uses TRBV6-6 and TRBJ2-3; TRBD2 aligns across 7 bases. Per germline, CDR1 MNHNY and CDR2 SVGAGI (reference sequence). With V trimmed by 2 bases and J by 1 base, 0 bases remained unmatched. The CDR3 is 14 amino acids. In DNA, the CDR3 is TGTGCCAGCAGTTACGGGAGGGGCACAGATACGCAGTATTTT. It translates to CASSYGRGTDTQYF.

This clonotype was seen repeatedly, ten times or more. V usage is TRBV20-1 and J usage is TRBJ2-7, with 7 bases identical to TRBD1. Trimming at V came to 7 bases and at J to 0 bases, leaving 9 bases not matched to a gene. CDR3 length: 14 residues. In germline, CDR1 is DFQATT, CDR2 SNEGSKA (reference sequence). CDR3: CSVTTGTASYEQYF. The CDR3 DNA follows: TGCAGTGTTACGACCGGGACAGCCTCCTACGAGCAGTACTTC.

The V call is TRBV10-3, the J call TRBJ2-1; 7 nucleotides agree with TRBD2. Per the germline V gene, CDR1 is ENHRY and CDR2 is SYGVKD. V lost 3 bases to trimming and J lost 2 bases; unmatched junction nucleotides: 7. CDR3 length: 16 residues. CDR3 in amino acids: CAISDFNLAAYNEQFF. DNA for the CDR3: TGTGCCATCAGTGACTTTAACCTAGCGGCCTACAATGAGCAGTTCTTC.

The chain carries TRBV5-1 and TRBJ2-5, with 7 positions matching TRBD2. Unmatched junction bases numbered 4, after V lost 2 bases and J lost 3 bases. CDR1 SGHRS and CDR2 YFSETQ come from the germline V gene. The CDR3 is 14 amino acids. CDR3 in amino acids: CASSFSGGEETQYF. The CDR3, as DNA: TGCGCCAGCAGCTTTAGTGGGGGGGAAGAGACCCAGTACTTC.